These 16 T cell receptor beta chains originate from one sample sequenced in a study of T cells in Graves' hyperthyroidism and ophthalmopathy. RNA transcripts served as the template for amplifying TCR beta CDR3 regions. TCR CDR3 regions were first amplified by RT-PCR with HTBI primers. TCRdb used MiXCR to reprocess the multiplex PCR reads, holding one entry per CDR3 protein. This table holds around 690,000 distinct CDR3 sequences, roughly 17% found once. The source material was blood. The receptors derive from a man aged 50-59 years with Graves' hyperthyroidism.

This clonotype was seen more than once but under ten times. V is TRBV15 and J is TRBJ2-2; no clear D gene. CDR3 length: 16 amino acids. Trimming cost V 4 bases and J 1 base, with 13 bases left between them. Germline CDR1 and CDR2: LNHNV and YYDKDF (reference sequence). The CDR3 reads CATSTPWVQNTGELFF. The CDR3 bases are TGTGCCACCAGCACCCCATGGGTACAGAACACCGGGGAGCTGTTTTTT.

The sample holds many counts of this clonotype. The DNA for the CDR3 is TGTGCCAGCAGTTTATCGACCCTCCTTGGGGATGGCACAGATACGCAGTATTTT. Amino acid sequence: CASSLSTLLGDGTDTQYF. V gene TRBV27 combines with J gene TRBJ2-3; D not certain. From germline, CDR1 is MNHEY and CDR2 SMNVEV (reference sequence). Trimming removed 0 bases at V and 1 base at J, with 17 bases between. There are 18 residues in the CDR3.

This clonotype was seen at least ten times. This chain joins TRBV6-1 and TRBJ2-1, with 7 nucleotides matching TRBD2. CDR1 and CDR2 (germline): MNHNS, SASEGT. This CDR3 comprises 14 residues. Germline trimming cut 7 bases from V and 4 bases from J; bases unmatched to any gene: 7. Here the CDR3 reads CASITGGGYNEQFF. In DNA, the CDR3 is TGTGCCAGCATTACGGGAGGAGGATACAATGAGCAGTTCTTC.

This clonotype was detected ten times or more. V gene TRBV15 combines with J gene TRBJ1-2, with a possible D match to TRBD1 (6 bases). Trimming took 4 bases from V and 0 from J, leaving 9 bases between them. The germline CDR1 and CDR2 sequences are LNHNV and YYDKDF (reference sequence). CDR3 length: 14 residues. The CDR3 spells CATSMDSTNYGYTF. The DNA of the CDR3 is TGTGCCACCAGCATGGACAGCACTAACTATGGCTACACCTTC.

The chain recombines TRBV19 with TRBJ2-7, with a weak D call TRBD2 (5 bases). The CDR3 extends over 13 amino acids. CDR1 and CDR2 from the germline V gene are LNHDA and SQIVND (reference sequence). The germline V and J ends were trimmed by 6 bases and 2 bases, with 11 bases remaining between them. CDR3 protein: CASSDYVTYEQYF. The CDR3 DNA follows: TGTGCCAGTAGCGACTACGTAACCTACGAGCAGTACTTC.

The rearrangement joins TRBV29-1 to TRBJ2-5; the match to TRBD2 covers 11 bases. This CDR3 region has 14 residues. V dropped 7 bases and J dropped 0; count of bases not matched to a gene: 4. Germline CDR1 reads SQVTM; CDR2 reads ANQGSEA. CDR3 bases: TGCAGCGCCGGGACTAGCGGAGACCAAGAGACCCAGTACTTC. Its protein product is CSAGTSGDQETQYF.

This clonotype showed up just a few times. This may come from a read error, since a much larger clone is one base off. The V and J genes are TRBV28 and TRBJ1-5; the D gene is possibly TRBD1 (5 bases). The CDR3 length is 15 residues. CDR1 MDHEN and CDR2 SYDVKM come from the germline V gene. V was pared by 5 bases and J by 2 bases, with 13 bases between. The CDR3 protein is CASSNGGLGNQPQHF. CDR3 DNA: TGTGCCAGCAGTAACGGGGGTTTGGGCAATCAGCCCCAGCATTTT.

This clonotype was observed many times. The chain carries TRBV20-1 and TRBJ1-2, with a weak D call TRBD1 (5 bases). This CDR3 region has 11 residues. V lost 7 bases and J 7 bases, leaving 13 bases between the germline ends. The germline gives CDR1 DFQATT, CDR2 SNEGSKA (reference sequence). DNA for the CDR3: TGCAGTGGAGGCGAGGGGTTTGGCTACACCTTC. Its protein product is CSGGEGFGYTF.

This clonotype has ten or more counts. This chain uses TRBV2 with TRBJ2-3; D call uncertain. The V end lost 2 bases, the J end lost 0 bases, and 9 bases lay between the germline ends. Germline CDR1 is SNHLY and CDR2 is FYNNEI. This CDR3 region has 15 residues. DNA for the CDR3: TGTGCCAGCAGTGAACGGCGGATTAGCACAGATACGCAGTATTTT. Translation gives CASSERRISTDTQYF.

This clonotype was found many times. The CDR3, as DNA: TGTGCCAGCAGCTTTGACGAGCAGTACTTC. Protein: CASSFDEQYF. This chain links TRBV11-2 with TRBJ2-7, with unresolved D. The CDR3 is made up of 10 amino acids. V lost 3 bases to trimming and J lost 5 bases, with 2 bases between them. Germline loops: CDR1 SGHAT, CDR2 FQNNGV.

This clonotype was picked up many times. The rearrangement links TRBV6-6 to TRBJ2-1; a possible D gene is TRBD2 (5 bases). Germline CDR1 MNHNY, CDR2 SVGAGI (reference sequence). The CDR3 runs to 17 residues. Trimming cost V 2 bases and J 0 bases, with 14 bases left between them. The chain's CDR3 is CASSYEVSASSYNEQFF. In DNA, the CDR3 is TGTGCCAGCAGTTACGAGGTTAGCGCGAGCTCCTACAATGAGCAGTTCTTC.

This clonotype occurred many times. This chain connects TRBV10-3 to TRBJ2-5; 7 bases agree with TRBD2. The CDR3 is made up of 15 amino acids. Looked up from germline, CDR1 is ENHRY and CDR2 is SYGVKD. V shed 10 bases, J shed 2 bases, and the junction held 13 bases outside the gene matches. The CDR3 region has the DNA TGTGCCACAGGGAACGGGGAGGGCGCACAAGAGACCCAGTACTTC. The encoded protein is CATGNGEGAQETQYF.

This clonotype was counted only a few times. DNA of the CDR3: TGCAGCGTTGAAATGCGCGACAGACTCCCCTACGAGCAGTACTTC. This codes for CSVEMRDRLPYEQYF. The V and J genes are TRBV29-1 and TRBJ2-7, with D possibly matching TRBD1 (5 bases). Germline V lookup: CDR1 SQVTM, CDR2 ANQGSEA. The CDR3 extends over 15 amino acids. Trimming left V 2 bases short and J 2 bases short, with 16 bases between.

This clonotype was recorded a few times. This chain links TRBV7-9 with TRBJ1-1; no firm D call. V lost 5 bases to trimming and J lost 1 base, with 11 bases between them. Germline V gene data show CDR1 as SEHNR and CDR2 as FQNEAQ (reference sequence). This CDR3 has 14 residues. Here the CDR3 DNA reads TGTGCCAGCAGCATCACCCACAGGAACACTGAAGCTTTCTTT. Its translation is CASSITHRNTEAFF.

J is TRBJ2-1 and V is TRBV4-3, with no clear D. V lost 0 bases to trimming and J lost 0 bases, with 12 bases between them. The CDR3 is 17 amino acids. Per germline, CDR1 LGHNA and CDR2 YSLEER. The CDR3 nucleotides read TGCGCCAGCAGCCAAGATCCAACAGCAGCCTCCTACAATGAGCAGTTCTTC. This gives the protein CASSQDPTAASYNEQFF.

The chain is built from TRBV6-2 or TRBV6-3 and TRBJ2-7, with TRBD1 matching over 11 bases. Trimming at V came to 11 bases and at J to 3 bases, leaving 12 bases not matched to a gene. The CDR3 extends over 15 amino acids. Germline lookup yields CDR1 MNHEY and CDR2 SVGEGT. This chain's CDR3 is CAGRPGTGGDYEQYF. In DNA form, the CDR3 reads TGTGCCGGAAGACCCGGGACAGGGGGAGACTACGAGCAGTACTTC.